This T cell receptor beta chain was captured by sequencing in a study of blood T cell repertoires in COVID-19. Overall study context: Acute-phase and convalescent COVID-19 samples originated in the United States, Italy and Spain. T cells, B-cell-depleted T cells, or PBMCs supplied cDNA or gDNA.

Original handling: The assay estimated nucleated cells by amplifying reference gene primers. The table came from immunoSEQ multiplex PCR; TCRdb's copy has only in-frame clones and leaves some out. V and J calls and clone size are as listed in that table; D and trimming were resolved from the DNA. The sample consists of roughly 64,000 clones, about nine tenths of them appearing once. This CDR3 is 15 amino acids long. The germline gives CDR1 SGDLS, CDR2 YYNGEE. V was shortened by 0 bases and J by 2 bases, with 8 bases between the two germline ends. This chain links TRBV9 with TRBJ1-4; D not resolved. Sequencing input: peripheral blood. The TCR comes from a man aged 45-60 years with active COVID-19. CDR3 in DNA: TGTGCCAGCAGCGTAGAGGCGGATACTAATGAAAAACTGTTTTTT. Its protein product is CASSVEADTNEKLFF.